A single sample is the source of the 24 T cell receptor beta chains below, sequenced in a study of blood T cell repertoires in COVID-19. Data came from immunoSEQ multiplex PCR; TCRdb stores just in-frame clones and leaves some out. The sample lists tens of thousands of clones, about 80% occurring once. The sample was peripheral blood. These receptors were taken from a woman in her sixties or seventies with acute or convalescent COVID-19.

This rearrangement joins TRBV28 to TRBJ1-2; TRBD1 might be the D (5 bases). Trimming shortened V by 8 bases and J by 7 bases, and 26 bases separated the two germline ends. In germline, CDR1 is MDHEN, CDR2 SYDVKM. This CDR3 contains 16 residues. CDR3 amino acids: CASEGTARGILSGYTF. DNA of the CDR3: TGTGCCAGCGAAGGGACCGCCCGGGGGATCTTATCTGGCTACACCTTC.

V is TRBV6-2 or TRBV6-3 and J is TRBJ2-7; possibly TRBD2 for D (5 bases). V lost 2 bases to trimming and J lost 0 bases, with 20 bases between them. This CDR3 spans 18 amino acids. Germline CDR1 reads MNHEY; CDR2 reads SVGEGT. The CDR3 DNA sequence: TGTGCCAGCAGTTACAGGCCCGCTGGACTCGTGCTCTCCTACGAGCAGTACTTC. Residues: CASSYRPAGLVLSYEQYF.

CDR3 nucleotides: TGCAGCGTTGTTAAGGGAGTCACTGAAGCTTTCTTT. Translation gives CSVVKGVTEAFF. The chain links TRBV29-1 to TRBJ1-1; D is unclear. Between the trimmed V and J ends, which lost 4 bases and 4 bases, there was a span of 10 bases. CDR3 length: 12 residues. Germline-derived CDR1 and CDR2 are SQVTM and ANQGSEA.

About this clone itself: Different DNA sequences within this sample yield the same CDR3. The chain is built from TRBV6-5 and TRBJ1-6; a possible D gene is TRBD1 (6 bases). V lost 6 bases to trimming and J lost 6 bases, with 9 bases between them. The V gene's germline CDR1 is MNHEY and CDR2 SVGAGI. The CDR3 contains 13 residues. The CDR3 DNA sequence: TGTGCCAGCAGCAGGACAGCTAATTCACCCCTCCACTTT. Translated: CASSRTANSPLHF.

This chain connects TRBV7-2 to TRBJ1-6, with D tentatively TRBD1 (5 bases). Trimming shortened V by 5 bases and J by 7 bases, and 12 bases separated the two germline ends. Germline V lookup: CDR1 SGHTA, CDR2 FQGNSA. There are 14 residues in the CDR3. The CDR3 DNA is TGTGCCAGCAGCCCCCAGGGAGGCAATTCACCCCTCCACTTT. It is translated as CASSPQGGNSPLHF.

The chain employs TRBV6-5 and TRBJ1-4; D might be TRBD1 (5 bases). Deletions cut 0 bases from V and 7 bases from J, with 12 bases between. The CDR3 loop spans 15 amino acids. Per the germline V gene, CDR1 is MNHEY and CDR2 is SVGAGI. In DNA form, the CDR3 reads TGTGCCAGCAGTTACTCGGCAGGGATGGGTGAAAAACTGTTTTTT. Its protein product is CASSYSAGMGEKLFF.

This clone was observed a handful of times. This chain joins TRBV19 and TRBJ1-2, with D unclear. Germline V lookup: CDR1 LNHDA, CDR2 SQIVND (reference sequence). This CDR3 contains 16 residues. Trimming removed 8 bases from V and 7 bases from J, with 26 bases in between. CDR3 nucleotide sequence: TGTGCCAGTCAATACACCGGCGCCCAGGATGTTTTTGGCTACACCTTC. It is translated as CASQYTGAQDVFGYTF. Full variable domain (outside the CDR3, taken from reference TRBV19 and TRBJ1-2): DGGITQSPKYLFRKEGQNVTLSCEQNLNHDAMYWYRQDPGQGLRLIYYSQIVNDFQKGDIAEGYSVSREKKESFPLTVTSAQKNPTAFYLCASQYTGAQDVFGYTFGSGTRLTVV.

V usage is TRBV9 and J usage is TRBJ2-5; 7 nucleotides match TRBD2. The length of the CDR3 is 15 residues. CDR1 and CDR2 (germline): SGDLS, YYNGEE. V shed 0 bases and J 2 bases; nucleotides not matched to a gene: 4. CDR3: CASSVASGRQETQYF. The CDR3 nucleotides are TGTGCCAGCAGCGTAGCTAGCGGCAGGCAAGAGACCCAGTACTTC.

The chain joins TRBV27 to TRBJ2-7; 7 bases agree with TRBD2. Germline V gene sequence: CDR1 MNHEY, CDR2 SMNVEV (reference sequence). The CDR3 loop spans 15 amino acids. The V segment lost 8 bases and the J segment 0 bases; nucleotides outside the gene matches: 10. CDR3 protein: CASGGGTPGSYEQYF. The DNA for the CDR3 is TGTGCCAGCGGGGGGGGGACTCCCGGCTCCTACGAGCAGTACTTC.

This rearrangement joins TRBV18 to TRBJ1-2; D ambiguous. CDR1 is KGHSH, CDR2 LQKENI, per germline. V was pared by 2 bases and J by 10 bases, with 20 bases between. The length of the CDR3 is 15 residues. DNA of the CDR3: TGTGCCAGCTCACCAGGTCGGGGTTCCGCCGGGCACTACACCTTC. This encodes CASSPGRGSAGHYTF.

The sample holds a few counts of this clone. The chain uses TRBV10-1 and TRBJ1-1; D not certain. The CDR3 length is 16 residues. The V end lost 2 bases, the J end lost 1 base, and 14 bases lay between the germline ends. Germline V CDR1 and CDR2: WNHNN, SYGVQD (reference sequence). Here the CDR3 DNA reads TGCGCCAGCAGTGAGCTCGGCGGATTCGCGAACACTGAAGCTTTCTTT. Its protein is CASSELGGFANTEAFF.

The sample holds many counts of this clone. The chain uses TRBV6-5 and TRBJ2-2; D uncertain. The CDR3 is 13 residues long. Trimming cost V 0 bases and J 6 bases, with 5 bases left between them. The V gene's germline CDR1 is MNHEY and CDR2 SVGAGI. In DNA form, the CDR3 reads TGTGCCAGCAGTTACTCTCAGTCCGGGGAGCTGTTTTTT. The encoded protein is CASSYSQSGELFF.

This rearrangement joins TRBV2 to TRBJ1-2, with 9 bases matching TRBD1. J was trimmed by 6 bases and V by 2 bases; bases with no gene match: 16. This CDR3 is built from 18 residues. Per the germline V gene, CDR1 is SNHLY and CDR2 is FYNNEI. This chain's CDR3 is CASSEYTGGARGGHGYTF. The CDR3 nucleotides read TGTGCCAGCAGTGAATACACAGGGGGCGCAAGGGGAGGGCATGGCTACACCTTC.

This CDR3 is CSVESRGETQYF. The CDR3 bases are TGCAGCGTTGAAAGCAGGGGAGAGACCCAGTACTTC. The V gene is TRBV29-1, the J gene TRBJ2-5, with D possibly TRBD1 on 6 matching bases. V was pared by 2 bases and J by 4 bases, with 8 bases between. This CDR3 comprises 12 residues. Germline CDR1 reads SQVTM; CDR2 reads ANQGSEA.

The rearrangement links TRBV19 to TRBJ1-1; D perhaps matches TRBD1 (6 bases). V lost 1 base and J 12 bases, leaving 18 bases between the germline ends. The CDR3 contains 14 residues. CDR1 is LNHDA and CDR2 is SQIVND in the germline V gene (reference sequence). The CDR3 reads CASSIAGTPVPTFF. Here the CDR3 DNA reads TGTGCCAGTAGTATAGCCGGGACACCGGTTCCTACTTTCTTT.

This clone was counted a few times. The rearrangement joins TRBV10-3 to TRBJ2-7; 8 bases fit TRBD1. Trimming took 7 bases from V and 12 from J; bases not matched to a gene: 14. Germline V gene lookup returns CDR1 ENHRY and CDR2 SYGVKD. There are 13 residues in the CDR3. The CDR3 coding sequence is TGTGCCATCACCGATCCTTCCAGGGGGCTGGGGTACTTC. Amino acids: CAITDPSRGLGYF.

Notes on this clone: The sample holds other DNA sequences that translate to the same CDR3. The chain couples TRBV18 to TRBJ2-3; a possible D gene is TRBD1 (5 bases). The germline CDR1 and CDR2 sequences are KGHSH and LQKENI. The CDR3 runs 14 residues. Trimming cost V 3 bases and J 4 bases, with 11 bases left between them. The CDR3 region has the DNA TGTGCCAGCTCACCGCAGGGTGGGTCAGATACGCAGTATTTT. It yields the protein CASSPQGGSDTQYF.

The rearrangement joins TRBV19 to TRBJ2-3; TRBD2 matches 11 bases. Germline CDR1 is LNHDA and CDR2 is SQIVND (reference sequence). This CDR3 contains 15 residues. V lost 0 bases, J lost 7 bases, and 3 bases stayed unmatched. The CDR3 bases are TGTGCCAGTAGTATAGATAGCGGGGGGGCTAATACGCAGTATTTT. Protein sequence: CASSIDSGGANTQYF.

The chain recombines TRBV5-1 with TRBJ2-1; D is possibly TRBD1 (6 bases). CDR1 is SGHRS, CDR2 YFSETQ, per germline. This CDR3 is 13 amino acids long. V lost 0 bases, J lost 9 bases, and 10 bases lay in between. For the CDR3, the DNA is TGCGCCAGCAGCTTGGCCTTAGGGGGTGAGCAGTTCTTC. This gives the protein CASSLALGGEQFF. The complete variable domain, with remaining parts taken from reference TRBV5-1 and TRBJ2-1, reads KAGVTQTPRYLIKTRGQQVTLSCSPISGHRSVSWYQQTPGQGLQFLFEYFSETQRNKGNFPGRFSGRQFSNSRSEMNVSTLELGDSALYLCASSLALGGEQFFGPGTRLTVL.

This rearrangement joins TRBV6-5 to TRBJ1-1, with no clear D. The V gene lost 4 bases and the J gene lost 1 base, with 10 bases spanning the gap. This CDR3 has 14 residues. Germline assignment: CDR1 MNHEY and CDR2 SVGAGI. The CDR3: CASSSTHENTEAFF. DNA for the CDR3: TGTGCCAGCAGTTCAACTCATGAGAACACTGAAGCTTTCTTT.

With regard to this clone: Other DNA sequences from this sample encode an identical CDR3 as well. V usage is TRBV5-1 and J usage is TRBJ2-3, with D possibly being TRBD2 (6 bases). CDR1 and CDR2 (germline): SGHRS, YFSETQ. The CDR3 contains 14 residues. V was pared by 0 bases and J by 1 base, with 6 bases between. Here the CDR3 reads CASSLGGGTDTQYF. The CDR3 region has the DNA TGCGCCAGCAGCTTGGGCGGGGGCACAGATACGCAGTATTTT.

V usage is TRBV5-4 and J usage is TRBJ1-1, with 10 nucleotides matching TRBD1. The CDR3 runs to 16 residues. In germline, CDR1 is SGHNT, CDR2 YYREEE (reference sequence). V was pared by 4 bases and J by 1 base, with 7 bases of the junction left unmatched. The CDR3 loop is CASSPGQGLKNTEAFF. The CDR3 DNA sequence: TGTGCCAGCAGCCCGGGACAGGGGTTGAAGAACACTGAAGCTTTCTTT.

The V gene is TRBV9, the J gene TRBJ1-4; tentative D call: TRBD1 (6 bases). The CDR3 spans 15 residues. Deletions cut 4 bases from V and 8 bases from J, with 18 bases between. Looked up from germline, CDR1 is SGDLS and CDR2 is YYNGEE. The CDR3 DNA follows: TGTGCCAGCAGCCCCCGAGGGGGGGCAGGGGAAAAACTGTTTTTT. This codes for CASSPRGGAGEKLFF.

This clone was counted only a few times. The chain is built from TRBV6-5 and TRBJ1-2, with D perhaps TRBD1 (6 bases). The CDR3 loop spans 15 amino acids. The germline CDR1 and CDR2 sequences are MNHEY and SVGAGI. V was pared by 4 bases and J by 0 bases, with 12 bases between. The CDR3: CASSSPGQSNYGYTF. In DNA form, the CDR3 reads TGTGCCAGCAGTTCCCCGGGACAATCTAACTATGGCTACACCTTC.